The 12 T cell receptor beta chains below all came from one sample that was sequenced in a study of glioma-infiltrating T cells. Amplification of TCR alpha and beta CDR3 regions from RNA used iRepertoire nested multiplex PCR. One entry per CDR3 protein, called by TCRdb with MiXCR from the multiplex PCR reads. Among about 110,000 distinct CDR3 sequences listed, 20% to 30% were seen once. Sequences were obtained from glioma tissue, nonneoplastic brain tissue, or PBMCs (not recorded which). These receptors were taken from a human donor with low-grade glioma or glioblastoma, undergoing nonglioma brain surgery, or in good health (not recorded which).

There are many counts of this clonotype. The chain carries TRBV7-8 and TRBJ2-3; unclear D gene. The CDR3 has 13 amino acids. Trimming pared 5 bases from V and 1 base from J, leaving 7 bases between. CDR1 and CDR2 (germline): SGHVS, FQNEAQ. CDR3 sequence: CASSPYGTDTQYF. The CDR3 coding sequence is TGTGCCAGCAGCCCGTACGGCACAGATACGCAGTATTTT.

Note on this clonotype: The junction does not match germline at one end; this may be a read error. V gene TRBV7-9 combines with J gene TRBJ2-1, with D perhaps matching TRBD1 (6 bases). The CDR3 loop spans 13 amino acids. Germline assignment: CDR1 SEHNR and CDR2 FQNEAQ (reference sequence). CDR3 sequence: CASSPPQGNEQLF. In DNA, the CDR3 is TGTGCCAGCAGCCCACCACAGGGAAATGAGCAGCTCTTC.

This clonotype was seen repeatedly, ten times or more. The gene calls are TRBV20-1 and TRBJ1-1; 8 bases are shared with TRBD1. This CDR3 is 12 amino acids long. CDR1 DFQATT and CDR2 SNEGSKA come from the germline V gene (reference sequence). The V gene end was trimmed by 5 bases and the J gene end by 5 bases; junction bases not matched to a gene: 4. CDR3 sequence: CSAPDRATEAFF. The DNA of the CDR3 is TGCAGTGCTCCGGACAGGGCTACTGAAGCTTTCTTT.

This clonotype was seen only a few times. The chain combines TRBV5-1 with TRBJ1-1; D ambiguous. CDR1 SGHRS and CDR2 YFSETQ come from the germline V gene. Trimming cost V 4 bases and J 8 bases, with 21 bases left between them. This CDR3 has 15 amino acids. CDR3 sequence reads: CASSGETSPATEAFF. CDR3 bases: TGCGCCAGCAGCGGCGAAACATCCCCGGCAACCGAAGCTTTCTTT.

With respect to this clonotype: The final CDR3 position lacks the conserved phenylalanine or tryptophan, pointing to a likely read error. This chain links TRBV14 with TRBJ2-7, with D unresolved. CDR1 and CDR2 (germline): SGHDN, FVKESK. The CDR3 consists of 12 residues. V was pared by 2 bases and J by 3 bases, with 5 bases between. This chain's CDR3 is CASSQYFYEQYP. The CDR3 nucleotides are TGTGCCAGCAGCCAATATTTCTACGAGCAGTACCCC.

This clonotype appeared many times. The chain links TRBV6-1 to TRBJ2-3; 8 nucleotides align to TRBD1. The length of the CDR3 is 17 residues. With 5 bases clipped from V and 2 bases from J, the junction kept 12 bases outside the gene matches. Per the germline V gene, CDR1 is MNHNS and CDR2 is SASEGT. The CDR3 loop reads CASSPRTRQGHTDTQYF. The DNA for the CDR3 is TGTGCCAGCAGTCCCCGCACCAGACAGGGGCACACAGATACGCAGTATTTT.

This clonotype has at least ten counts. The gene calls are TRBV20-1 and TRBJ1-6, with D maybe TRBD1 (6 bases). V was trimmed by 6 bases and J by 0 bases, leaving 15 bases between them. The CDR3 runs 16 residues. The germline V gene has CDR1 DFQATT and CDR2 SNEGSKA (reference sequence). CDR3 in DNA: TGCAGTGCCCCAAACCGGGGGCGCTCCTATAATTCACCCCTCCACTTT. The encoded protein is CSAPNRGRSYNSPLHF.

This clonotype was recorded at least ten times. The rearrangement links TRBV6-2 or TRBV6-3 to TRBJ2-1; D may be TRBD1 or TRBD2 (5 bases each). The CDR3 runs to 14 residues. V lost 6 bases and J 4 bases, leaving 13 bases between the germline ends. From germline, CDR1 is MNHEY and CDR2 SVGEGT. CDR3 loop: CASSYGGGYNEQFF. The DNA of the CDR3 is TGTGCCAGCAGCTATGGTGGGGGTTACAATGAGCAGTTCTTC.

Concerning this clonotype itself: One base away lies a much larger clone, so this may be a sequencing read error. This sequence joins TRBV7-6 and TRBJ2-1; no clear D. This CDR3 comprises 14 residues. Germline V gene lookup returns CDR1 SGHVS and CDR2 FNYEAQ. V was trimmed by 1 base and J by 10 bases, leaving 14 bases between them. This CDR3 is CASSLGELRYEQFF. CDR3 sequence (DNA): TGTGCCAGCAGCTTAGGGGAACTCAGATACGAGCAGTTCTTC.

About this clonotype itself: A read error is likely, as this CDR3 ends without the conserved phenylalanine or tryptophan. The chain is built from TRBV6-5 and TRBJ2-7, with 9 bases identical to TRBD1. Trimming cost V 4 bases and J 8 bases; bases outside gene matches: 6. The germline gives CDR1 MNHEY, CDR2 SVGAGI. The CDR3 has 13 amino acids. The CDR3, as DNA: TGTGCCAGCAGTTTCGGGGACAGGGTCAAGCAGTACATC. It yields the protein CASSFGDRVKQYI.

The sample holds many counts of this clonotype. V and J are TRBV14 and TRBJ2-7, with TRBD1 matching 7 bases. The trim removed 4 bases at V and 6 bases at J, leaving 3 bases unmatched. This CDR3 is built from 12 residues. The germline gives CDR1 SGHDN, CDR2 FVKESK. CDR3 nucleotide sequence: TGTGCCAGCAGCCGGGACAGTGGCGAGCAGTACTTC. Translated, it gives CASSRDSGEQYF.

The chain carries TRBV29-1 and TRBJ2-7; TRBD1 might be the D (6 bases). The CDR3 is 13 residues long. V lost 4 bases and J lost 3, with 13 bases in between. Germline CDR1 SQVTM, CDR2 ANQGSEA. The CDR3 DNA is TGCAGCGTTGTATCAGGGGACGGCTACGAGCAGTACTTC. This gives the protein CSVVSGDGYEQYF.